The 32 T cell receptor beta chains reported below all come from one sample, sequenced in a study of T cells after yellow fever vaccination. TCRdb fed the 5' RACE reads into MiXCR, producing one record per CDR3 protein. The profile shows roughly 310,000 distinct CDR3 sequences, about 3.5% of them singletons. Material: PBMCs, obtained on the day of the yellow fever booster vaccination. These receptors were collected from a man younger than 35 who received the YFV17D yellow fever vaccine.

This clonotype was observed at least ten times. This chain uses TRBV12-3 or TRBV12-4 with TRBJ2-5, with D possibly being TRBD1 (6 bases). Trimming removed 6 bases at V and 1 base at J, with 12 bases between. This CDR3 contains 14 residues. As DNA, the CDR3 is TGTGCCAGCAGCCAGCAGGGGTTCCAAGAGACCCAGTACTTC. Translation gives CASSQQGFQETQYF.

This clonotype was counted only a few times. V usage is TRBV12-3 or TRBV12-4 and J usage is TRBJ1-1, with D unresolved. This CDR3 is built from 11 residues. Deletions cut 4 bases from V and 10 bases from J, with 10 bases between. The CDR3 loop is CASSSIGGAFF. The CDR3 nucleotides are TGTGCCAGCAGTTCAATTGGTGGAGCTTTCTTT.

The V and J genes are TRBV24-1 and TRBJ2-5; D is possibly TRBD1 (6 bases). The ends were cut back, 4 bases at V and 1 base at J, with 6 bases in the middle. The germline CDR1 and CDR2 sequences are KGHDR and SFDVKD. CDR3 size: 13 residues. DNA of the CDR3: TGTGCCACCAGTGAACAGGGCCAAGAGACCCAGTACTTC. It codes for CATSEQGQETQYF.

In DNA form, the CDR3 reads TGCAGTGCTAGAGACGGCAGGCCCCAAGAGACCCAGTACTTC. This codes for CSARDGRPQETQYF. The chain carries TRBV20-1 and TRBJ2-5; D call uncertain. The V and J ends lost 0 bases and 1 base respectively, with 9 bases between them. Germline-derived CDR1 and CDR2 are DFQATT and SNEGSKA (reference sequence). This CDR3 is built from 14 residues.

The chain is built from TRBV7-2 and TRBJ1-2; TRBD1 aligns across 8 bases. Trimming at V came to 6 bases and at J to 4 bases, leaving 7 bases not matched to a gene. The germline gives CDR1 SGHTA, CDR2 FQGNSA. This CDR3 contains 14 residues. The CDR3 nucleotides read TGTGCCAGCAGACCTCCGGACAGGGCCTATGGCTACACCTTC. This codes for CASRPPDRAYGYTF. The complete variable domain, with remaining parts taken from reference TRBV7-2 and TRBJ1-2, reads GAGVSQSPSNKVTEKGKDVELRCDPISGHTALYWYRQSLGQGLEFLIYFQGNSAPDKSGLPSDRFSAERTGGSVSTLTIQRTQQEDSAVYLCASRPPDRAYGYTFGSGTRLTVV.

This clonotype was found many times. The gene calls are TRBV5-6 and TRBJ2-6; D is ambiguous. Germline loops: CDR1 SGHDT, CDR2 YYEEEE. CDR3 size: 15 residues. Trimming stripped 2 bases from V and 0 bases from J, with 6 bases between. CDR3 DNA: TGTGCCAGCAGCTTAGGATACTCTGGGGCCAACGTCCTGACTTTC. As protein: CASSLGYSGANVLTF.

V is TRBV27 and J is TRBJ2-5; 14 bases align to TRBD2. Germline V gene data show CDR1 as MNHEY and CDR2 as SMNVEV (reference sequence). The CDR3 is 17 residues long. The trim removed 5 bases at V and 2 bases at J, leaving 7 bases unmatched. This CDR3 reads CASSPRTSGGYQETQYF. As DNA, the CDR3 is TGTGCCAGCAGTCCTCGGACTAGCGGGGGGTATCAAGAGACCCAGTACTTC.

This clonotype was counted between two and nine times. The chain recombines TRBV12-3 or TRBV12-4 with TRBJ1-3; D gene uncertain. V lost 6 bases, J lost 4 bases, and 16 bases lay in between. The length of the CDR3 is 15 residues. The chain's CDR3 is CASSPPGYVGNTIYF. The CDR3 DNA reads TGTGCCAGCAGCCCCCCGGGGTATGTGGGAAACACCATATATTTT.

This clonotype was found many times. The rearrangement links TRBV7-3 to TRBJ1-1; the D gene is possibly TRBD1 (6 bases). Trimming removed 5 bases from V and 5 bases from J, with 18 bases in between. The CDR3 has 15 residues. Germline CDR1 and CDR2: SGHTA and FQGTGA. The CDR3 reads CASSRQGGRGTEAFF. DNA of the CDR3: TGTGCCAGCAGCCGACAAGGAGGGAGGGGGACTGAAGCTTTCTTT.

This clonotype came up a few times. The chain joins TRBV29-1 to TRBJ2-5; D gene ambiguous. V lost 3 bases and J 0 bases, leaving 11 bases between the germline ends. Germline values: CDR1 SQVTM, CDR2 ANQGSEA. The CDR3 runs to 14 residues. The CDR3 here is CSVEGLGNQETQYF. CDR3 sequence (DNA): TGCAGCGTTGAGGGTCTGGGAAACCAAGAGACCCAGTACTTC.

The table lists this clonotype with a few counts. The chain uses TRBV2 and TRBJ2-1; D possibly corresponds to TRBD1 (5 bases). CDR1 and CDR2 from the germline V gene are SNHLY and FYNNEI. There are 14 residues in the CDR3. Trimming shortened V by 7 bases and J by 5 bases, and 15 bases separated the two germline ends. CDR3 amino acids: CASKGAGWDNEQFF. Written as DNA, the CDR3 is TGTGCCAGCAAAGGGGCCGGGTGGGACAATGAGCAGTTCTTC.

This clonotype was observed at least ten times. J is TRBJ1-4 and V is TRBV5-6; TRBD1 might be the D (6 bases). The germline gives CDR1 SGHDT, CDR2 YYEEEE. V was clipped by 6 bases and J by 3 bases, with 15 bases between them. The CDR3 totals 15 residues. CDR3 residues: CASNWRGTPNEKLFF. The CDR3 DNA sequence: TGTGCCAGCAACTGGAGGGGGACACCTAATGAAAAACTGTTTTTT.

This clonotype was seen ten or more times. V is TRBV4-2 and J is TRBJ2-1; 7 bases align to TRBD1. The CDR3 has 15 residues. Germline CDR1 is LGHNA and CDR2 is YNFKEQ. Trimming took 5 bases from V and 5 from J; bases not matched to a gene: 9. Here the CDR3 reads CASSARDRPNNEQFF. The CDR3, as DNA: TGTGCCAGCAGCGCCCGGGACAGACCAAACAATGAGCAGTTCTTC.

This clonotype was recorded at least ten times. The rearrangement links TRBV5-1 to TRBJ2-2; D possibly corresponds to TRBD2 (6 bases). In germline, CDR1 is SGHRS, CDR2 YFSETQ. The CDR3 extends over 12 amino acids. With 7 bases removed from V and 5 bases from J, the gap between germline ends came to 9 bases. CDR3 sequence (DNA): TGCGCCAGCCGGGGAGGAACCGGGGAGCTGTTTTTT. It specifies CASRGGTGELFF.

Many counts were recorded for this clonotype. The rearrangement links TRBV9 to TRBJ2-3, with TRBD2 matching over 10 bases. The CDR3 consists of 15 residues. J was trimmed by 1 base and V by 5 bases; bases with no gene match: 4. The germline V gene has CDR1 SGDLS and CDR2 YYNGEE. Here the CDR3 DNA reads TGTGCCAGCAGTACTAGCGGGGTGGGCACAGATACGCAGTATTTT. Its translation is CASSTSGVGTDTQYF.

This clonotype was seen many times. This chain links TRBV19 with TRBJ2-2, with a tentative D call TRBD2 (6 bases). Per the germline V gene, CDR1 is LNHDA and CDR2 is SQIVND (reference sequence). The CDR3 consists of 12 residues. The V and J ends lost 11 bases and 7 bases respectively, with 14 bases between them. The CDR3 DNA reads as TGTGCCCTAAATTCCGGGAGCGGGGAGCTGTTTTTT. This translates into CALNSGSGELFF. Complete variable domain (other parts from reference TRBV19 and TRBJ2-2): DGGITQSPKYLFRKEGQNVTLSCEQNLNHDAMYWYRQDPGQGLRLIYYSQIVNDFQKGDIAEGYSVSREKKESFPLTVTSAQKNPTAFYLCALNSGSGELFFGEGSRLTVL.

This clonotype has just a few counts. CDR3 sequence reads: CASRRHSGANVLTF. DNA of the CDR3: TGTGCCAGCAGACGACATTCCGGGGCCAACGTCCTGACTTTC. The chain links TRBV12-3 or TRBV12-4 to TRBJ2-6; D remains ambiguous. The CDR3 sequence is 14 residues long. Trimming took off 6 bases at V and 4 bases at J, with 10 bases between the two ends.

This clonotype was counted at least ten times. J is TRBJ2-2 and V is TRBV7-2; D call uncertain. Germline loops: CDR1 SGHTA, CDR2 FQGNSA. V dropped 0 bases and J dropped 4 bases, with 9 bases sitting between them. The CDR3 is made up of 15 amino acids. CDR3 nucleotide sequence: TGTGCCAGCAGCTTAGCATTAGCCGGCACCGGGGAGCTGTTTTTT. It translates to CASSLALAGTGELFF. Combining the CDR3 with reference TRBV7-2 and TRBJ2-2 gives the whole variable domain GAGVSQSPSNKVTEKGKDVELRCDPISGHTALYWYRQSLGQGLEFLIYFQGNSAPDKSGLPSDRFSAERTGGSVSTLTIQRTQQEDSAVYLCASSLALAGTGELFFGEGSRLTVL.

In its sample, this clonotype was seen a few times. The V call is TRBV7-3, the J call TRBJ2-1; the D gene could be TRBD1 or TRBD2 (5 bases each). Trimming left V 1 base short and J 3 bases short, with 10 bases between. Per the germline V gene, CDR1 is SGHTA and CDR2 is FQGTGA. The CDR3 loop spans 15 amino acids. This chain's CDR3 is CASSLRGPNYNEQFF. CDR3 sequence (DNA): TGTGCCAGCAGCTTAAGGGGACCGAACTACAATGAGCAGTTCTTC.

This clonotype occurred many times. This chain uses TRBV5-1 with TRBJ2-5, with TRBD1 identical over 7 bases. J gave up 6 bases and V 5 bases, and 10 bases lay outside the gene matches. The CDR3 has 14 amino acids. CDR1 and CDR2 from the germline V gene are SGHRS and YFSETQ. DNA for the CDR3: TGCGCCAGCAGTCTTACAGGGGATGAGAAGACCCAGTACTTC. Translation: CASSLTGDEKTQYF.

This clonotype has ten or more counts. The chain combines TRBV20-1 with TRBJ1-1; D may be TRBD1 (5 bases). The CDR3 totals 14 residues. The germline V and J ends were trimmed by 2 bases and 0 bases, with 10 bases remaining between them. The germline V gene has CDR1 DFQATT and CDR2 SNEGSKA (reference sequence). CDR3 in amino acids: CSARIGAMNTEAFF. The DNA for the CDR3 is TGCAGTGCTAGAATTGGGGCCATGAACACTGAAGCTTTCTTT.

This clonotype showed up many times. The DNA of the CDR3 is TGCGCCAGCAGCGGAACCTTCGGGACCCAGTACTTC. Encoded protein: CASSGTFGTQYF. This rearrangement joins TRBV5-1 to TRBJ2-5; no definite D call. The ends were cut back, 4 bases at V and 7 bases at J, with 11 bases in the middle. Germline V lookup: CDR1 SGHRS, CDR2 YFSETQ. This CDR3 has 12 residues.

This clonotype was seen repeatedly, ten times or more. The V gene is TRBV21-1, the J gene TRBJ2-3; TRBD1, the D gene given by the table, was not confirmed from the DNA. TRBV21-1 is listed as a pseudogene. This CDR3 contains 17 residues. CDR3 amino acids: CASSKEILQGRRDTQYF. Here the CDR3 DNA reads TGTGCCAGCAGCAAAGAAATTCTCCAGGGGAGAAGAGATACGCAGTATTTT.

This clonotype was counted many times. The V gene is TRBV5-1, the J gene TRBJ1-3; D unresolved. V dropped 3 bases and J dropped 14 bases, with 18 bases sitting between them. The CDR3 runs to 13 residues. Germline assignment: CDR1 SGHRS and CDR2 YFSETQ. CDR3 sequence: CASSSARNPYLYF. The CDR3 region has the DNA TGCGCCAGCAGCTCGGCCAGGAATCCGTACCTATATTTT.

J is TRBJ2-7 and V is TRBV12-3 or TRBV12-4; D uncertain. Trimming left V 7 bases short and J 2 bases short, with 12 bases between. The length of the CDR3 is 13 residues. CDR3 DNA sequence: TGTGCCAGCACCGAGACGGCTACCTACGAGCAGTACTTC. It specifies CASTETATYEQYF.

This clonotype was seen only a few times. The germline gene is not matched at one end of the junction; a read error may be the cause. V gene TRBV6-6 combines with J gene TRBJ1-1; the D is unclear. Germline CDR1 reads MNHNY; CDR2 reads SVGAGI (reference sequence). The CDR3 is 14 amino acids. The DNA for the CDR3 is TGTGCCAGCAGTAACTCGGCCCTGAACACTGAAGCTTTCTTT. Its protein is CASSNSALNTEAFF.

The sample holds many counts of this clonotype. V is TRBV20-1 and J is TRBJ2-7; no clear D gene. Trimming cost V 6 bases and J 2 bases, with 11 bases left between them. Per germline, CDR1 DFQATT and CDR2 SNEGSKA (reference sequence). The CDR3 loop spans 12 amino acids. CDR3 sequence: CSATDLPYEQYV. CDR3 bases: TGCAGTGCCACGGACCTTCCCTACGAGCAGTACGTC.

This clonotype was recorded many times. The rearrangement joins TRBV24-1 to TRBJ2-3; D is undetermined. Trimming took 3 bases from V and 2 from J, leaving 2 bases between them. This CDR3 is built from 12 residues. From germline, CDR1 is KGHDR and CDR2 SFDVKD. CDR3 residues: CATSDPTDTQYF. CDR3 DNA sequence: TGTGCCACCAGTGATCCCACAGATACGCAGTATTTT.

This clonotype was recorded at least ten times. CDR3 sequence reads: CSATSGGLYNTEAFF. CDR3 in DNA: TGCAGTGCCACTTCGGGCGGGCTATATAACACTGAAGCTTTCTTT. J is TRBJ1-1 and V is TRBV20-1; no firm D call. Germline V gene data show CDR1 as DFQATT and CDR2 as SNEGSKA (reference sequence). With 6 bases removed from V and 2 bases from J, the gap between germline ends came to 19 bases. This CDR3 is built from 15 residues.

This clonotype was picked up many times. DNA of the CDR3: TGTGCCAGCAGCCAGGGCTTGGACACTGAAGCTTTCTTT. This sequence encodes CASSQGLDTEAFF. The V gene is TRBV7-6, the J gene TRBJ1-1; TRBD1 might be the D (5 bases). The V gene's germline CDR1 is SGHVS and CDR2 FNYEAQ. There are 13 residues in the CDR3. V dropped 5 bases and J dropped 3 bases, with 10 bases sitting between them.

This clonotype has at least ten counts. This chain connects TRBV7-9 to TRBJ2-5, with D possibly TRBD1 on 5 matching bases. Looked up from germline, CDR1 is SEHNR and CDR2 is FQNEAQ (reference sequence). The CDR3 runs to 15 residues. Trimming shortened V by 2 bases and J by 3 bases, and 13 bases separated the two germline ends. As DNA, the CDR3 is TGTGCCAGCAGCTTACCAGGGAACCTTAAAGAGACCCAGTACTTC. Translated, it gives CASSLPGNLKETQYF.

This clonotype occurred many times. The rearrangement joins TRBV4-3 to TRBJ2-5; D may be TRBD1 or TRBD2 (5 bases each). This CDR3 has 15 residues. CDR1 and CDR2 from the germline V gene are LGHNA and YSLEER. Trimming took 0 bases from V and 4 from J, leaving 12 bases between them. This chain's CDR3 is CASSQENRRSETQYF. Here the CDR3 DNA reads TGCGCCAGCAGCCAAGAAAACAGGAGGTCAGAGACCCAGTACTTC.